The T cell receptor beta chain described here comes from a study of OX40 agonist ivuxolimab in advanced cancers. In the study overall: Patients were dosed with the agonistic anti-OX40 (CD134) antibody ivuxolimab. Study-level findings and limits: At doses 0.1 to 3.0 mg/kg, CD4+ and CD8+ clones expanded. Antigen targets of the expanded peripheral T cells went undetermined.

Trimming took 1 base from V and 2 from J, leaving 7 bases between them. The CDR3 length is 14 residues. CDR1 and CDR2 (germline): SGHTA, FQGTGA. Using immunoSEQ multiplex PCR, the repertoire was profiled, and TCRdb retains in-frame clones only, with some absent. This table holds around 58,000 clones, 70% to 90% found once. Comments on this clone: What it binds is not known.

The receptor's source is an adult with an advanced solid tumor such as melanoma, head and neck, liver or kidney cancer. The gene calls are TRBV7-3 and TRBJ2-3; unclear D gene. This sample comprised CD4+ or CD8+ T cells sorted from blood, obtained in a trial of the OX40 agonist ivuxolimab. This CDR3 reads CASSLRRNTDTQYF. CDR3 bases: TGTGCCAGCAGCTTAAGGCGGAACACAGATACGCAGTATTTT.